Listed below are T cell receptor beta chains from one sample, sequenced in a study of shared clonotypes between healthy human individuals. Data came from immunoSEQ multiplex PCR; TCRdb stores just in-frame clones and leaves some out. The sample records about 2,500,000 clones, roughly 92% being singletons. Input material: naive CD4+ T cells sorted from blood. Source of these receptors: a man between 18 and 29 years old in good health. The CDR3 runs from the conserved cysteine through the conserved F or W. The order of the fields is clone size, V gene, D gene, J gene, CDR3 protein, CDR3 DNA. The D gene is left open where the match is weak. Rows may omit the clone size; those that give it use once, few, many or a size class.

abundance: .; v_gene: TRBV2; d_gene: TRBD1; j_gene: TRBJ1-2; CDR3aa: CASSEVGTGGRMGYTF; CDR3nt: TGTGCCAGCAGTGAAGTCGGGACAGGGGGCCGGATGGGCTACACCTTC
abundance: once; v_gene: TRBV25-1; d_gene: TRBD1; j_gene: TRBJ2-1; CDR3aa: CASSLDRGLRNEQFF; CDR3nt: TGTGCCAGCAGCTTGGACAGGGGCTTGAGAAATGAGCAGTTCTTC
abundance: .; v_gene: TRBV19; d_gene: .; j_gene: TRBJ2-7; CDR3aa: CASSIVLAGEQYF; CDR3nt: TGTGCCAGTAGTATAGTTCTAGCTGGGGAGCAGTACTTC
abundance: .; v_gene: TRBV28; d_gene: .; j_gene: TRBJ1-6; CDR3aa: CASSLGTGYSPLHF; CDR3nt: TGTGCCAGCAGTTTAGGGACCGGCTATTCACCCCTCCACTTT
abundance: .; v_gene: TRBV14; d_gene: TRBD1; j_gene: TRBJ1-6; CDR3aa: CASSQVTGGQSPLHF; CDR3nt: TGTGCCAGCAGCCAAGTAACAGGGGGTCAATCACCCCTCCACTTT
abundance: .; v_gene: TRBV6-1; d_gene: .; j_gene: TRBJ2-7; CDR3aa: CASSERRSSYSEEQYF; CDR3nt: TGTGCCAGCAGTGAACGGAGATCCTCCTATTCGGAGGAGCAGTACTTC
abundance: .; v_gene: TRBV5-4; d_gene: .; j_gene: TRBJ2-5; CDR3aa: CASSPGGGKQETQYF; CDR3nt: TGTGCCAGCAGCCCGGGGGGCGGGAAACAAGAGACCCAGTACTTC
abundance: .; v_gene: TRBV11-3; d_gene: .; j_gene: TRBJ2-2; CDR3aa: CASSLVGDTGELFF; CDR3nt: TGTGCCAGCAGCTTAGTCGGGGACACCGGGGAGCTGTTTTTT
abundance: .; v_gene: TRBV6-1; d_gene: .; j_gene: TRBJ1-4; CDR3aa: CASSEIVAFANEKLFF; CDR3nt: TGTGCCAGCAGTGAGATTGTCGCGTTTGCTAATGAAAAACTGTTTTTT
abundance: .; v_gene: TRBV10-3; d_gene: .; j_gene: TRBJ2-7; CDR3aa: CAISESPGLQGSYEQYF; CDR3nt: TGTGCCATCAGTGAGTCCCCCGGGTTACAGGGCTCCTACGAGCAGTACTTC
abundance: few; v_gene: TRBV6-1; d_gene: TRBD1; j_gene: TRBJ1-5; CDR3aa: CASSAGQPSNQPQHF; CDR3nt: TGTGCCAGCAGTGCGGGACAGCCTAGCAATCAGCCCCAGCATTTT
abundance: .; v_gene: TRBV18; d_gene: .; j_gene: TRBJ2-2; CDR3aa: CASSPLYAAGPGELFF; CDR3nt: TGTGCCAGCTCACCATTGTACGCAGCGGGCCCCGGGGAGCTGTTTTTT
abundance: .; v_gene: TRBV7-2; d_gene: .; j_gene: TRBJ2-7; CDR3aa: CTSGDGNRGGYEQYF; CDR3nt: TGTACCAGCGGTGACGGGAATCGAGGGGGATACGAGCAGTACTTC
abundance: .; v_gene: TRBV6-1; d_gene: TRBD2; j_gene: TRBJ2-3; CDR3aa: CASLRLTSQRDTQYF; CDR3nt: TGTGCCAGCCTGCGGTTGACTAGCCAGCGCGATACGCAGTATTTT
abundance: .; v_gene: TRBV6-1; d_gene: TRBD1; j_gene: TRBJ1-2; CDR3aa: CASSEMGQFVYGYTF; CDR3nt: TGTGCCAGCAGTGAAATGGGACAGTTTGTCTATGGCTACACCTTC
abundance: .; v_gene: TRBV10-3; d_gene: .; j_gene: TRBJ2-7; CDR3aa: CAISEPTEGRSSYEQYF; CDR3nt: TGTGCCATCAGTGAGCCGACTGAGGGGAGGAGCTCCTACGAGCAGTACTTC